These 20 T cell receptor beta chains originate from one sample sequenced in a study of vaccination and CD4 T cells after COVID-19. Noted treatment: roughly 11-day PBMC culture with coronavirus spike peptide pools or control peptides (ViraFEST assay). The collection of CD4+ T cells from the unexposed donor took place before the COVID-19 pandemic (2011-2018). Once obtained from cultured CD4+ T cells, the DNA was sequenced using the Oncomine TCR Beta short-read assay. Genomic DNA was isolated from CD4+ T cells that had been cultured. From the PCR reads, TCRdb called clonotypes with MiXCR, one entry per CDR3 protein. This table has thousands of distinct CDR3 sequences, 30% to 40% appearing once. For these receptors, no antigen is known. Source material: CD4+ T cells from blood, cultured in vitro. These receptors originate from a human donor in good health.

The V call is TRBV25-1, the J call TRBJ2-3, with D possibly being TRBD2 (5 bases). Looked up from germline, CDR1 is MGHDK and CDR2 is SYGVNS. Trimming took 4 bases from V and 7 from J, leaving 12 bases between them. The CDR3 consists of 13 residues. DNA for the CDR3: TGTGCCAGCAGTGGGGTGGACTCGAATACGCAGTATTTT. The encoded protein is CASSGVDSNTQYF.

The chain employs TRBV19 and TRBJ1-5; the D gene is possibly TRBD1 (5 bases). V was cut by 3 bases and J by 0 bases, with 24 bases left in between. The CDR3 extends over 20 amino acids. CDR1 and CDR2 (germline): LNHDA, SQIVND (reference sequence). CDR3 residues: CASSMYLEGRWAYSNQPQHF. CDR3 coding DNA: TGTGCCAGTAGTATGTATTTGGAGGGACGGTGGGCCTATAGCAATCAGCCCCAGCATTTT.

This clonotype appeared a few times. In DNA, the CDR3 is TGTGCCAGCAGTCCCCAAGCCCTAGACGGGAGAGCCAACGTCCTGACTTTC. Amino acids: CASSPQALDGRANVLTF. The chain has TRBV27 and TRBJ2-6, with a tentative D call TRBD2 (6 bases). This CDR3 contains 17 residues. Per germline, CDR1 MNHEY and CDR2 SMNVEV (reference sequence). With 5 bases removed from V and 7 bases from J, the gap between germline ends came to 21 bases.

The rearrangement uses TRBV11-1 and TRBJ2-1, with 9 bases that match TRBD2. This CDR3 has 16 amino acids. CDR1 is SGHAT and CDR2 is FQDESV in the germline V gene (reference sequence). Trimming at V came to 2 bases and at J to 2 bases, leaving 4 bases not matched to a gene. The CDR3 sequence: CASSLPEREAYNEQFF. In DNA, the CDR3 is TGTGCCAGCAGCTTACCGGAGCGGGAGGCCTACAATGAGCAGTTCTTC.

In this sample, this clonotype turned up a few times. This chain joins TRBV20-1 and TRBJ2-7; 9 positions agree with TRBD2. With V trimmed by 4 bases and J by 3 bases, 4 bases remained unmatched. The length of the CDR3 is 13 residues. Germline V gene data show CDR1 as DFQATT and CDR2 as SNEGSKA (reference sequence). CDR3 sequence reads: CSAKLAGSYEQYF. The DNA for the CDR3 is TGCAGTGCTAAACTAGCGGGCAGCTACGAGCAGTACTTC.

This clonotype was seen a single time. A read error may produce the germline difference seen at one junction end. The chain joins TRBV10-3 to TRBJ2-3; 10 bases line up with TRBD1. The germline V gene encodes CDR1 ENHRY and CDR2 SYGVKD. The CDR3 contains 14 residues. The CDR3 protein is CAISPGQGTDTQYF. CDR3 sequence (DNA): TGTGCCATCAGTCCGGGACAGGGGACAGATACACAGTATTTT.

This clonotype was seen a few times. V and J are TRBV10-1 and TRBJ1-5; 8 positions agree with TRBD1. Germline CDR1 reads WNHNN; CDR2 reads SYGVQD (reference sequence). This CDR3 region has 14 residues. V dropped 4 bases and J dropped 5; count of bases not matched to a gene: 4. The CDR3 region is CASSGRGLYQPQHF. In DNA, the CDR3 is TGCGCCAGCAGTGGCAGGGGGCTGTATCAGCCCCAGCATTTT.

CDR3 DNA sequence: TGTGCCAGTAGTATCCGAGGGGGACTAGCGGACAATGAGCAGTTCTTC. Its protein product is CASSIRGGLADNEQFF. The chain joins TRBV19 to TRBJ2-1, with TRBD2 identical over 11 bases. The CDR3 is 16 residues long. Per germline, CDR1 LNHDA and CDR2 SQIVND (reference sequence). V was clipped by 3 bases and J by 5 bases; unmatched bases: 6. Together with reference TRBV19 and TRBJ2-1, the CDR3 gives the full variable domain: DGGITQSPKYLFRKEGQNVTLSCEQNLNHDAMYWYRQDPGQGLRLIYYSQIVNDFQKGDIAEGYSVSREKKESFPLTVTSAQKNPTAFYLCASSIRGGLADNEQFFGPGTRLTVL.

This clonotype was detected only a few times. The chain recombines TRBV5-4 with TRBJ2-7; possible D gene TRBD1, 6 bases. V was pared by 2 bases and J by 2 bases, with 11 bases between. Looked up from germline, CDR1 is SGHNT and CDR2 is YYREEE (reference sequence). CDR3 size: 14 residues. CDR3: CASSLSGQTYEQYF. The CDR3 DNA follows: TGTGCCAGCAGCTTATCCGGACAGACCTACGAGCAGTACTTC.

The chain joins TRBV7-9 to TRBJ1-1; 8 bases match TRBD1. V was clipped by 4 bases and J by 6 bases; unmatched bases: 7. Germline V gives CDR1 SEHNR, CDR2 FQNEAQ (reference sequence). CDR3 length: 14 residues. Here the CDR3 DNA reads TGTGCCAGCAGCTGGACCCAGGGGGCCGCTGAAGCTTTCTTT. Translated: CASSWTQGAAEAFF.

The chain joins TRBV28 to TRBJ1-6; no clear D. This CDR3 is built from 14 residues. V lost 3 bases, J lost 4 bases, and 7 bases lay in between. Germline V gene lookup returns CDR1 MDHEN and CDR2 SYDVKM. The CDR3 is CASSFRLYNSPLHF. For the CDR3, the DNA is TGTGCCAGCAGTTTTCGGCTTTATAATTCACCCCTCCACTTT.

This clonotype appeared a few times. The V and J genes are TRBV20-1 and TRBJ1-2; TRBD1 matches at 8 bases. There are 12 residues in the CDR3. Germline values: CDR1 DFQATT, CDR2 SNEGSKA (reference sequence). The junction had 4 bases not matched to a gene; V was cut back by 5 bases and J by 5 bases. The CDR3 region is CSAEGQGYGYTF. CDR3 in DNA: TGCAGTGCTGAAGGACAGGGTTATGGCTACACCTTC.

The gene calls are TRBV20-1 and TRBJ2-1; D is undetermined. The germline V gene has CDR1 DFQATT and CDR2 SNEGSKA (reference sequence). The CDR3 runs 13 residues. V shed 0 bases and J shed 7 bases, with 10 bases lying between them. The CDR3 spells CSARDRLPNEQFF. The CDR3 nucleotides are TGCAGTGCTAGAGATCGACTGCCTAATGAGCAGTTCTTC.

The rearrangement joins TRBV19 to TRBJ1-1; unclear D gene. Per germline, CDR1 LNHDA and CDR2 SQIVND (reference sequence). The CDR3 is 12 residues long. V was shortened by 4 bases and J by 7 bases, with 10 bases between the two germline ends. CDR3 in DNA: TGTGCCAGTAGTAGCCTAGACGATGAAGCTTTCTTT. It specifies CASSSLDDEAFF.

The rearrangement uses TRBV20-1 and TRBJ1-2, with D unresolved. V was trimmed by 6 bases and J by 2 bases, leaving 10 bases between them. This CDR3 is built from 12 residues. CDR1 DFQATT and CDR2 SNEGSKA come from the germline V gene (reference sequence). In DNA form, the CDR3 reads TGCAGTGCCGGGATGGAAAACTATGGCTACACCTTC. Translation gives CSAGMENYGYTF.

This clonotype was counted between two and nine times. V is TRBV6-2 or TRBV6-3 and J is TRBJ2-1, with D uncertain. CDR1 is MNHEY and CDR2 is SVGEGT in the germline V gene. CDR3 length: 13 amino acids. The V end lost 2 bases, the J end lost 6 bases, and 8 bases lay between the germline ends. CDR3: CASSYDPRNEQFF. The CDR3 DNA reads TGTGCCAGCAGTTACGACCCGCGCAATGAGCAGTTCTTC.

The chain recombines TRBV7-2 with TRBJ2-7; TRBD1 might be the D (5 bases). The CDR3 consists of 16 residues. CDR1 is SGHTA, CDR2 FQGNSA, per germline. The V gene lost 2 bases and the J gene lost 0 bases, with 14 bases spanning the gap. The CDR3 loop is CASSLLSGQSSYEQYF. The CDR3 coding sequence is TGTGCCAGCAGCTTACTGAGTGGACAAAGCTCCTACGAGCAGTACTTC.

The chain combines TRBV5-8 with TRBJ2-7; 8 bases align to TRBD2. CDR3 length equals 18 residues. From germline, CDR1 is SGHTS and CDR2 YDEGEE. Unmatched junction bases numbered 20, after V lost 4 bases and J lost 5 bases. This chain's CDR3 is CASSNPVHGLAGRHEQYF. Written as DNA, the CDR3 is TGTGCCAGCAGCAATCCCGTACACGGACTAGCAGGTCGCCACGAGCAGTACTTC.

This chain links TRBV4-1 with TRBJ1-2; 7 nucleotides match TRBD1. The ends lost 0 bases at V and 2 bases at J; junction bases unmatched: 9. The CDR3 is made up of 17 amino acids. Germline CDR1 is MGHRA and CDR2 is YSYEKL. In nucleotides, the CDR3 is TGCGCCAGCAGCCAAGAGGTGGAGCAGGGGGAGAACTATGGCTACACCTTC. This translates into CASSQEVEQGENYGYTF.

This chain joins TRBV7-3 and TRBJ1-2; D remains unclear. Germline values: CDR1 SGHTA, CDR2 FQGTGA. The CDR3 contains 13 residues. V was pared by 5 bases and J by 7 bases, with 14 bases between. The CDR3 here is CASSPGVDGGYTF. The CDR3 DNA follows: TGTGCCAGCAGCCCCGGGGTAGACGGTGGCTACACCTTC.